Listed below are T cell receptor beta chains from one sample, sequenced in a study of blood T cell repertoires in COVID-19. Method: immunoSEQ multiplex PCR; TCRdb's copy keeps in-frame clones and lacks some. The sample holds 70,000 or so clones; 80% are singletons and the top ten take around 13%. The sequenced sample consisted of peripheral blood. These TCRs come from a man in his fifties or sixties with COVID-19, enrolled during active disease. Each CDR3 is given with its conserved first and last residue. A D gene is named only where the DNA matches it firmly. Some rows mark clone size as missing; the rest say once, few, many or name a class of expanded clone.

D gene | J gene | V gene | clone size | CDR3 protein | CDR3 DNA
TRBD1 | TRBJ2-3 | TRBV7-2 | . | CASSLGQGGGDTQYF | TGTGCCAGCAGCTTGGGACAGGGTGGCGGAGATACGCAGTATTTT
. | TRBJ2-7 | TRBV6-2/TRBV6-3 | . | CASSYAIRDSFYEQYF | TGTGCCAGCAGTTACGCTATCCGGGACTCTTTCTACGAGCAGTACTTC
TRBD2 | TRBJ2-7 | TRBV7-9 | . | CASRTSGSSYEQYF | TGTGCCAGCAGGACTAGCGGGAGCTCCTACGAGCAGTACTTC
. | TRBJ2-5 | TRBV12-3/TRBV12-4 | . | CASSFSETQYF | TGTGCCAGCAGTTTCTCGGAGACCCAGTACTTC
TRBD1 | TRBJ1-1 | TRBV18 | once | CASSTSPGGTEAFF | TGTGCCAGCTCAACCAGTCCAGGGGGCACTGAAGCTTTCTTT
TRBD1 | TRBJ1-1 | TRBV7-2 | . | CASSPGTANTEAFF | TGTGCCAGCAGCCCCGGGACAGCGAACACTGAAGCTTTCTTT
. | TRBJ2-3 | TRBV24-1 | . | CATAGDTDTQYF | TGTGCCACCGCCGGGGACACAGATACGCAGTATTTT
TRBD1 | TRBJ1-1 | TRBV7-2 | . | CASSLGLGQQNTEAFF | TGTGCCAGCAGCTTAGGGTTGGGACAGCAGAACACTGAAGCTTTCTTT
TRBD2 | TRBJ2-1 | TRBV9 | few | CASSFQREGEQFF | TGTGCCAGCAGCTTCCAGCGGGAGGGTGAGCAGTTCTTC
TRBD2 | TRBJ2-1 | TRBV30 | . | CAWTSGRRTYNEQFF | TGTGCCTGGACTAGCGGGAGGCGAACCTACAATGAGCAGTTCTTC
. | TRBJ2-5 | TRBV7-2 | . | CASTLMGDTQETQYF | TGTGCCAGCACCCTGATGGGGGACACACAAGAGACCCAGTACTTC
TRBD2 | TRBJ2-3 | TRBV5-1 | . | CASHTGGDSTDTQYF | TGCGCCAGCCACACGGGAGGAGATAGCACAGATACGCAGTATTTT
. | TRBJ2-1 | TRBV6-4 | few | CASSEQGGNEQFF | TGTGCCAGCAGTGAGCAGGGGGGCAATGAGCAGTTCTTC
. | TRBJ2-3 | TRBV18 | . | CASSPSSASTDTQYF | TGTGCCAGCTCACCTTCTAGCGCGAGCACAGATACGCAGTATTTT
. | TRBJ2-5 | TRBV3-1/TRBV3-2 | once | CASTDKETQYF | TGTGCCAGCACTGACAAAGAGACCCAGTACTTC
. | TRBJ1-1 | TRBV6-5 | . | CASTPERGTEAFF | TGTGCCAGCACTCCGGAGAGAGGCACTGAAGCTTTCTTT
TRBD2 | TRBJ2-7 | TRBV2 | once | CASSPQREGYEQYF | TGTGCCAGCAGTCCCCAGCGGGAGGGCTACGAGCAGTACTTC
. | TRBJ2-1 | TRBV7-2 | . | CASSLTNYNEQFF | TGTGCCAGCAGCCTGACAAATTACAATGAGCAGTTCTTC
. | TRBJ2-2 | TRBV27 | . | CASSRLETYPGELFF | TGTGCCAGCAGCCGACTAGAGACCTATCCCGGGGAGCTGTTTTTT
. | TRBJ2-1 | TRBV30 | . | CASSAGSLYNEQFF | TGTGCCTCCTCAGCCGGGTCTCTCTACAATGAGCAGTTCTTC
. | TRBJ2-7 | TRBV6-2/TRBV6-3 | . | CASSYSSVSSYEQYF | TGTGCCAGCAGTTACTCCAGCGTAAGCTCCTACGAGCAGTACTTC
TRBD1 | TRBJ1-5 | TRBV19 | . | CASRGQPNQPQHF | TGTGCCAGTAGGGGACAGCCTAATCAGCCCCAGCATTTT
. | TRBJ2-2 | TRBV7-2 | . | CASSWGVAFRELFF | TGTGCCAGCAGCTGGGGAGTAGCGTTCAGGGAGCTGTTTTTT
. | TRBJ2-3 | TRBV20-1 | . | CSASGRDSSTDTQYF | TGCAGTGCTAGTGGTCGGGATTCTAGCACAGATACGCAGTATTTT
. | TRBJ2-3 | TRBV5-1 | once | CASTGHSTDTQYF | TGCGCCAGCACGGGACATAGCACAGATACGCAGTATTTT
TRBD2 | TRBJ2-7 | TRBV14 | few | CASSQDKERGAYEQYF | TGTGCCAGCAGCCAAGATAAGGAGCGGGGGGCCTACGAGCAGTACTTC
. | TRBJ2-7 | TRBV29-1 | . | CSVPALGFSGDYEQYF | TGCAGCGTCCCAGCCCTTGGGTTCTCAGGGGACTACGAGCAGTACTTC
TRBD1 | TRBJ1-2 | TRBV12-3/TRBV12-4 | . | CASRSTGVSGYTF | TGTGCCAGCAGATCGACAGGGGTGTCCGGCTACACCTTC
TRBD2 | TRBJ2-1 | TRBV10-3 | . | CAISGLAGAGEQFF | TGTGCCATCAGTGGACTAGCGGGAGCTGGTGAGCAGTTCTTC
TRBD2 | TRBJ2-1 | TRBV5-1 | . | CASTRTSGYNEQFF | TGCGCCAGCACGAGGACTAGCGGCTACAATGAGCAGTTCTTC
. | TRBJ2-1 | TRBV27 | . | CASSLSTGGYNEQFF | TGTGCCAGCAGTTTATCGACCGGGGGATACAATGAGCAGTTCTTC
TRBD2 | TRBJ2-7 | TRBV6-7 | . | CAEWTSDIYEQYF | TGTGCCGAATGGACTAGCGACATATACGAGCAGTACTTC
TRBD1 | TRBJ1-1 | TRBV5-1 | once | CASSLDTGQGNTEAFF | TGCGCCAGCAGCTTAGATACAGGACAGGGGAACACTGAAGCTTTCTTT
. | TRBJ2-7 | TRBV18 | . | CASSPAAEQYF | TGTGCCAGCTCACCTGCAGCGGAGCAGTACTTC
TRBD1 | TRBJ2-6 | TRBV19 | . | CASSKMTGVGANVLTF | TGTGCCAGTAGTAAAATGACAGGGGTTGGGGCCAACGTCCTGACTTTC
TRBD1 | TRBJ2-1 | TRBV24-1 | few | CATSDRVADRGEYNEQFF | TGTGCCACCAGTGACCGTGTAGCGGACAGGGGGGAATACAATGAGCAGTTCTTC
TRBD2 | TRBJ2-1 | TRBV7-3 | few | CASSPGGARNEQFF | TGTGCCAGCAGCCCGGGAGGGGCGCGTAATGAGCAGTTCTTC
TRBD2 | TRBJ2-7 | TRBV28 | . | CASTSSGRPSYEQYF | TGTGCCAGCACCAGTAGCGGGAGGCCCTCCTACGAGCAGTACTTC
TRBD2 | TRBJ2-1 | TRBV5-4 | . | CASSAGLAGSGLSEQFF | TGTGCCAGCAGCGCGGGACTAGCGGGGAGCGGTTTGAGTGAGCAGTTCTTC
TRBD1 | TRBJ1-2 | TRBV5-1 | . | CASSLTTGPLNYGYTF | TGCGCCAGCAGCTTAACGACAGGGCCCCTAAACTATGGCTACACCTTC
. | TRBJ1-1 | TRBV12-3/TRBV12-4 | . | CASSLDRFTEAFF | TGTGCCAGCAGCCTAGACAGGTTCACTGAAGCTTTCTTT
TRBD2 | TRBJ2-2 | TRBV7-9 | . | CASNPSGRANTGELFF | TGTGCCAGCAACCCTAGCGGGAGGGCGAACACCGGGGAGCTGTTTTTT
TRBD2 | TRBJ2-7 | TRBV9 | . | CASSVGLAGGPSGEQYF | TGTGCCAGCAGCGTGGGACTAGCGGGAGGACCCTCGGGCGAGCAGTACTTC
TRBD1 | TRBJ2-7 | TRBV6-5 | . | CASSLTGQVWYEQYF | TGTGCCAGCAGTTTAACCGGACAGGTTTGGTACGAGCAGTACTTC
TRBD1 | TRBJ2-2 | TRBV11-2 | . | CASSSGQGRAGELFF | TGTGCCAGCAGCAGCGGACAGGGGAGGGCCGGGGAGCTGTTTTTT
. | TRBJ1-2 | TRBV10-3 | . | CAITGQGDGYTF | TGTGCCATCACGGGCCAAGGGGATGGCTACACCTTC
TRBD1 | TRBJ1-2 | TRBV3-1/TRBV3-2 | few | CASSRDRVSGGYTF | TGTGCCAGCAGCCGGGACAGGGTCTCCGGTGGCTACACCTTC
. | TRBJ1-1 | TRBV28 | . | CASSTRGGGGRAFF | TGTGCCAGCAGTACCCGCGGCGGGGGAGGGAGAGCTTTCTTT
. | TRBJ2-3 | TRBV25-1 | . | CASSESEFFTDTQYF | TGTGCCAGCAGTGAATCCGAGTTTTTCACAGATACGCAGTATTTT
TRBD2 | TRBJ2-5 | TRBV19 | . | CASSIGGGVEETQYF | TGTGCCAGTAGTATCGGGGGAGGGGTAGAAGAGACCCAGTACTTC
. | TRBJ2-7 | TRBV19 | . | CASSIDLTRREQYF | TGTGCCAGTAGTATAGATCTAACCCGTCGGGAGCAGTACTTC
. | TRBJ2-3 | TRBV30 | few | CAWRRAGSTDTQYF | TGTGCCTGGAGGAGGGCAGGCAGCACAGATACGCAGTATTTT
TRBD2 | TRBJ2-7 | TRBV11-2 | . | CASTVTSRYEQYF | TGTGCCAGCACCGTGACTAGCCGCTACGAGCAGTACTTC